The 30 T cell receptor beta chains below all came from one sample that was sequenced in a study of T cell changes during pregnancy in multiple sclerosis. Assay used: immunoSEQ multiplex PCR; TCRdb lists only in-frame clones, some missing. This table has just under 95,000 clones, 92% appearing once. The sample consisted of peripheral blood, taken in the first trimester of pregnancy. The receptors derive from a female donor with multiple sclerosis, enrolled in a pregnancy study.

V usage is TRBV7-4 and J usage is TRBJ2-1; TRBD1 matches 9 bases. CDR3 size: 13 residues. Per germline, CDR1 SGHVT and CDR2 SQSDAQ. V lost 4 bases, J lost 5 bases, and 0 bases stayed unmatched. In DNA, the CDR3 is TGTGCCAGCAGCTGGGACAGGGACAATGAGCAGTTCTTC. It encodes CASSWDRDNEQFF.

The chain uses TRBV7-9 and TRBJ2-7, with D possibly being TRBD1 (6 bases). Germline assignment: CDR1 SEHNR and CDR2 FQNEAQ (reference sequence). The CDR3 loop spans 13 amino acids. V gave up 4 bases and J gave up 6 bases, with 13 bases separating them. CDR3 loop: CASSYTGSGEQYF. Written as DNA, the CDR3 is TGTGCCAGCAGCTACACAGGGAGTGGCGAGCAGTACTTC.

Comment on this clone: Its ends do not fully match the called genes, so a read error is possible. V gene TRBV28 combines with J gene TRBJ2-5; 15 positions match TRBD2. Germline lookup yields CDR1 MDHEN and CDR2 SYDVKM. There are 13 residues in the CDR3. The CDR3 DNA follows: TGTGCCAGCAGCTTCAGGGGACTAGCGGGAGGCCACTTC. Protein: CASSFRGLAGGHF.

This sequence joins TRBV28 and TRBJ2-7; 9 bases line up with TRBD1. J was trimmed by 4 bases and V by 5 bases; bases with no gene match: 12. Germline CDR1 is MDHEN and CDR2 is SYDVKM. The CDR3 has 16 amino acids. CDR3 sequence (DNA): TGTGCCAGCAGTCCTTACCTACAGGGGGCATCGTACGAGCAGTACTTC. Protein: CASSPYLQGASYEQYF.

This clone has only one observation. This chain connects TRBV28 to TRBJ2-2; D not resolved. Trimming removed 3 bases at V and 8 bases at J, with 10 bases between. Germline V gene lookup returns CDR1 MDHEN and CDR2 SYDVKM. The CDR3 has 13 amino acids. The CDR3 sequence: CASSFSGSGELFF. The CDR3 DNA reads TGTGCCAGCAGTTTTTCCGGTTCTGGGGAGCTGTTTTTT.

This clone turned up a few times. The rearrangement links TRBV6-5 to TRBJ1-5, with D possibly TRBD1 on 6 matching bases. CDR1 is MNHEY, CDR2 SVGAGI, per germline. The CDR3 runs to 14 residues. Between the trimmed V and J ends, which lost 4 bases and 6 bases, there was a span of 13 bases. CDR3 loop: CASSSGGRGQPQHF. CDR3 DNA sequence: TGTGCCAGCAGTTCCGGGGGGCGAGGTCAGCCCCAGCATTTT.

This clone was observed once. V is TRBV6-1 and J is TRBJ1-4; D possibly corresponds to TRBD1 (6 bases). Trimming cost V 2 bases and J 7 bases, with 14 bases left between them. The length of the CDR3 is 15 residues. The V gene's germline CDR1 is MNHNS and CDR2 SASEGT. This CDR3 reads CASSELWGGREKLFF. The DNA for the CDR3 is TGTGCCAGCAGTGAACTTTGGGGGGGGCGTGAAAAACTGTTTTTT.

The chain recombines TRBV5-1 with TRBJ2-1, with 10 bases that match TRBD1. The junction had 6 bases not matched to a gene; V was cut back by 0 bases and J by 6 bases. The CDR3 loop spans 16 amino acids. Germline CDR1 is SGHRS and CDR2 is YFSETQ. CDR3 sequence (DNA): TGCGCCAGCAGCTTGGCGGGGGACAGGGGTCCCAATGAGCAGTTCTTC. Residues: CASSLAGDRGPNEQFF.

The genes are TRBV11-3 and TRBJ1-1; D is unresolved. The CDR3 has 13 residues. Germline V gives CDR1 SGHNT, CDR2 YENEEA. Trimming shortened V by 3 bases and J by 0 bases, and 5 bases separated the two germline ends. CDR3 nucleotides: TGTGCCAGCAGCTTCCGGTTGAACACTGAAGCTTTCTTT. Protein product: CASSFRLNTEAFF.

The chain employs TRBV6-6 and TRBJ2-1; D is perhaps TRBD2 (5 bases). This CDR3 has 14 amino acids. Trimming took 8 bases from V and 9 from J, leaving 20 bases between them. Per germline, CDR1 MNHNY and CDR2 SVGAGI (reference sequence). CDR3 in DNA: TGTGCCAGCCGTGAGAGGGAGATGGCTGGTGAGCAGTTCTTC. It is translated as CASREREMAGEQFF.

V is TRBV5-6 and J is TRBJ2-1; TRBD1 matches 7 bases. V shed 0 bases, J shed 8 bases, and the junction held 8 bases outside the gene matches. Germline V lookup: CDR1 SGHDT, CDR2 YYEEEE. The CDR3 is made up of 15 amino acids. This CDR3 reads CASSLEQGRRDEQFF. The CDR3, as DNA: TGTGCCAGCAGCTTGGAACAGGGGCGCAGAGATGAGCAGTTCTTC.

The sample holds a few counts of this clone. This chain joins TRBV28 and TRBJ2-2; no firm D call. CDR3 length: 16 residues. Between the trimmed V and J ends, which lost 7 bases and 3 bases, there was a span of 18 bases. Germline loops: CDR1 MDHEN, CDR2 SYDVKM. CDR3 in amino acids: CASTELNSYDTGELFF. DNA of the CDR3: TGTGCCAGCACCGAGCTGAACTCATATGACACCGGGGAGCTGTTTTTT. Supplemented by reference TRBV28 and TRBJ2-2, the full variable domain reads DVKVTQSSRYLVKRTGEKVFLECVQDMDHENMFWYRQDPGLGLRLIYFSYDVKMKEKGDIPEGYSVSREKKERFSLILESASTNQTSMYLCASTELNSYDTGELFFGEGSRLTVL.

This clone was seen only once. The CDR3: CASNSYSGRSAGELFF. The CDR3, as DNA: TGTGCCAGCAACTCATATAGCGGGAGATCGGCCGGGGAGCTGTTTTTT. The rearrangement links TRBV11-1 to TRBJ2-2, with 9 nucleotides matching TRBD2. The CDR3 is 16 residues long. Germline V lookup: CDR1 SGHAT, CDR2 FQDESV (reference sequence). The trim removed 7 bases at V and 6 bases at J, leaving 12 bases unmatched.

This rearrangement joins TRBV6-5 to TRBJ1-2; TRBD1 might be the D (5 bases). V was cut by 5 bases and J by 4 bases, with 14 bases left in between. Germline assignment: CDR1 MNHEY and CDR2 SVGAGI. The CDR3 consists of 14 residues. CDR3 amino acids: CASSGGFRFYGYTF. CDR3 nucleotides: TGTGCCAGCAGTGGGGGGTTCCGTTTCTATGGCTACACCTTC.

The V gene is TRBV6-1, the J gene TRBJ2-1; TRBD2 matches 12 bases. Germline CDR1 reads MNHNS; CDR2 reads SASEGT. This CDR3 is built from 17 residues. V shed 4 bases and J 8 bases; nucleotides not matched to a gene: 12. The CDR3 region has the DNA TGTGCCAGCAGTGGACTAGCGGGAGATCTCGGGTTGGATGAGCAGTTCTTC. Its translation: CASSGLAGDLGLDEQFF.

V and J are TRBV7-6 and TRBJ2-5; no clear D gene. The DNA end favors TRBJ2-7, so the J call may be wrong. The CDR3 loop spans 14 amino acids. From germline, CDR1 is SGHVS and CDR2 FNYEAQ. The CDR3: CASSLAHSSYEQYF. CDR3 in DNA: TGTGCCAGCAGCTTAGCCCACAGCTCCTACGAGCAGTACTTC.

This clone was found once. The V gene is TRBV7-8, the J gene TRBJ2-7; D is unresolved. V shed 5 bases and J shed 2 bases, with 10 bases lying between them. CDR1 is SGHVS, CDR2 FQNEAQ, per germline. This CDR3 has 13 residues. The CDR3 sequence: CASSVGLAYEQYF. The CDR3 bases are TGTGCCAGCAGCGTAGGCTTAGCCTACGAGCAGTACTTC. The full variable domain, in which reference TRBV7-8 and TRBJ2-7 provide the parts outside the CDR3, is GAGVSQSPRYKVAKRGQDVALRCDPISGHVSLFWYQQALGQGPEFLTYFQNEAQLDKSGLPSDRFFAERPEGSVSTLKIQRTQQEDSAVYLCASSVGLAYEQYFGPGTRLTVT.

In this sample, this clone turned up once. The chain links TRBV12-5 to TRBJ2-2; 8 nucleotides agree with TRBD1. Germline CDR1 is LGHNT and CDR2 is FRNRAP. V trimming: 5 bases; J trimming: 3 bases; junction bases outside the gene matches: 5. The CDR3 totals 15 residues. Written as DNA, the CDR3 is TGTGCTAGTGGTAGAAACAGGGGGTACACCGGGGAGCTGTTTTTT. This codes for CASGRNRGYTGELFF.

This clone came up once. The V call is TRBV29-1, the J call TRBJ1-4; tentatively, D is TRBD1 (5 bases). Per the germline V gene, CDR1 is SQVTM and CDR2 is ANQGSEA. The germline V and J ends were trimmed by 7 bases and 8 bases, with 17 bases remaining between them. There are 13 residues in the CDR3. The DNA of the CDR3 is TGCAGCGCTTCCGGGGGGAGACGGGAAAAACTGTTTTTT. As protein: CSASGGRREKLFF.

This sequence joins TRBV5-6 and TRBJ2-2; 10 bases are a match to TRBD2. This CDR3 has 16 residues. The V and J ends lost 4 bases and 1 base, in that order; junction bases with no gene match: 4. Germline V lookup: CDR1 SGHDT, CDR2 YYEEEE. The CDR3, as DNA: TGTGCCAGCAGCCGCAGACTAGCGGGGAACACCGGGGAGCTGTTTTTT. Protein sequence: CASSRRLAGNTGELFF.

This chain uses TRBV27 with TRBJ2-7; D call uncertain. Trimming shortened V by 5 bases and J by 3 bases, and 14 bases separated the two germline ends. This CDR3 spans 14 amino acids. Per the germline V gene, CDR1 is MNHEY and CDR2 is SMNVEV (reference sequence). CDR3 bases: TGTGCCAGCAGTCGAGAGTCATCTAACTACGAGCAGTACTTC. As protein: CASSRESSNYEQYF.

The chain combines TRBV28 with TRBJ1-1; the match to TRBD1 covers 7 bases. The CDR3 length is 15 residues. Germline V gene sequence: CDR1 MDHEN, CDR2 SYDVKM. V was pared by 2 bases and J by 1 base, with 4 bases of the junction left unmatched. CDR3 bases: TGTGCCAGCAGTTTAGAGGGGGCGCGGAACACTGAAGCTTTCTTT. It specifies CASSLEGARNTEAFF.

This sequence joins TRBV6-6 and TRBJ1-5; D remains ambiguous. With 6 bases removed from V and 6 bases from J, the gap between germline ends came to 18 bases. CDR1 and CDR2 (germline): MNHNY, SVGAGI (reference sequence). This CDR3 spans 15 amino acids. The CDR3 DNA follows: TGTGCCAGCAGCCCCGAGGGCCTAACCCCTCAGCCCCAGCATTTT. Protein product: CASSPEGLTPQPQHF.

The DNA of the CDR3 is TGTGCCAGTAGTAGAGACAGGGGAAGAAGGCCTAGCTCCTACAATGAGCAGTTCTTC. Its protein product is CASSRDRGRRPSSYNEQFF. The chain links TRBV19 to TRBJ2-1, with TRBD1 identical over 8 bases. This CDR3 comprises 19 residues. Germline CDR1 is LNHDA and CDR2 is SQIVND (reference sequence). V was pared by 4 bases and J by 0 bases, with 14 bases of the junction left unmatched.

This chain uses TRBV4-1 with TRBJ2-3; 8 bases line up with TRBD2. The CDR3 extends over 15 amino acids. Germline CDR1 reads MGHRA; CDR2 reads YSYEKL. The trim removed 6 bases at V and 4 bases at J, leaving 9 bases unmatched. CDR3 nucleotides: TGCGCCAGCAGTCCCGGGACTAGTCTTGCAGATACGCAGTATTTT. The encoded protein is CASSPGTSLADTQYF.

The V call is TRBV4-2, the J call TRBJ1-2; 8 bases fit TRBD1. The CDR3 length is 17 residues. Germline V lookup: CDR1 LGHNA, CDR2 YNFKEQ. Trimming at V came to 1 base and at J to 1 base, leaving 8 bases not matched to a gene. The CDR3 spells CASSQGTGTPNNYGYTF. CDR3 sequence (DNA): TGTGCCAGCAGCCAAGGGACAGGGACCCCTAATAACTATGGCTACACCTTC.

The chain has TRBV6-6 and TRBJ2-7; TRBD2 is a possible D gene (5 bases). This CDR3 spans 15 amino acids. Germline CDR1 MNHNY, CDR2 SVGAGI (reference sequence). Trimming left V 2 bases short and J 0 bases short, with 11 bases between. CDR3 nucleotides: TGTGCCAGCAGTTACCGTGGAGGTAGCTCCTACGAGCAGTACTTC. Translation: CASSYRGGSSYEQYF.

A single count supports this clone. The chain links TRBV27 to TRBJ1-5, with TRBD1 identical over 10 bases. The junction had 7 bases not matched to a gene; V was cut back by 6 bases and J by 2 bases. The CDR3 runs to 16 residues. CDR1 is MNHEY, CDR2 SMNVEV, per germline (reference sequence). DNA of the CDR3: TGTGCCAGCAGGCCCGACAGGGGGCACGGCAATCAGCCCCAGCATTTT. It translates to CASRPDRGHGNQPQHF.

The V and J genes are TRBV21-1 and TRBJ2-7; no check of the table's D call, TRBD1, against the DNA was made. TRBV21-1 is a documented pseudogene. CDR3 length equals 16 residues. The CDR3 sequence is CASSKGGSGGHYEQYF. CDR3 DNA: TGTGCCAGCAGCAAAGGTGGCTCAGGGGGTCACTACGAGCAGTACTTC.

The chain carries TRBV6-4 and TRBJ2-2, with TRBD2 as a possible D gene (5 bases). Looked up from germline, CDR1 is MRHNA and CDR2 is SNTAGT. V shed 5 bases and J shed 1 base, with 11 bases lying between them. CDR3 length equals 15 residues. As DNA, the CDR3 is TGTGCCAGCAGTCCCACTAGTATGAACACCGGGGAGCTGTTTTTT. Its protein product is CASSPTSMNTGELFF.